These 24 T cell receptor beta chains originate from one sample sequenced in a study of CD8 T cells in Susac syndrome (dated by TCRdb to about 2019). Library creation used the immunoSEQ multiplex PCR assay. RNA was extracted using the RNeasy kit, and roughly 0.45 to 1 microgram was reverse transcribed with random hexamers. The public reads were quality trimmed at Q25 with fastp and then assembled into clones with MiXCR by TCRdb, keeping productive beta chains. Every distinct CDR3 protein forms one entry, paired with its most common genes and DNA. The sample yields about 430,000 distinct CDR3 sequences; approximately 85% were counted once. The ten largest clones capture more than 0.09% of the sample. Sequenced material: CD8+ T cells from PBMCs. The receptors were sampled from a human donor with multiple sclerosis.

This chain connects TRBV20-1 to TRBJ1-6, with TRBD1 matching over 8 bases. V lost 0 bases to trimming and J lost 5 bases; unmatched junction nucleotides: 6. Germline assignment: CDR1 DFQATT and CDR2 SNEGSKA (reference sequence). CDR3 length: 16 amino acids. CDR3 residues: CSARDYGQGDNSPLHF. The DNA for the CDR3 is TGCAGTGCTAGAGATTATGGACAGGGAGATAATTCACCCCTCCACTTT.

The chain has TRBV2 and TRBJ1-1; D gene unclear. The germline V gene has CDR1 SNHLY and CDR2 FYNNEI. The CDR3 has 12 residues. The V end was cut by 7 bases, the J end by 6 bases, with 12 bases between. Here the CDR3 reads CASTQRQAEAFF. The CDR3 DNA sequence: TGTGCCAGCACTCAGAGGCAGGCTGAAGCTTTCTTT.

V usage is TRBV5-1 and J usage is TRBJ2-7; D gene uncertain. This CDR3 is 14 amino acids long. Trimming removed 3 bases from V and 0 bases from J, with 10 bases in between. CDR1 is SGHRS, CDR2 YFSETQ, per germline. The CDR3 sequence is CASSSTENSYEQYF. CDR3 sequence (DNA): TGCGCCAGCAGCTCCACAGAGAACTCCTACGAGCAGTACTTC.

The V call is TRBV10-2, the J call TRBJ1-5; maybe TRBD1 (6 bases). This CDR3 region has 15 residues. Germline values: CDR1 WSHSY, CDR2 SAAADI. V was shortened by 0 bases and J by 5 bases, with 11 bases between the two germline ends. The CDR3 DNA reads as TGCGCCAGCAGTGAGTCGTCAGGGGAGGATCAGCCCCAGCATTTT. It translates to CASSESSGEDQPQHF.

The rearrangement links TRBV3-1 to TRBJ2-7, with 10 bases aligning to TRBD2. The CDR3 sequence is 16 residues long. V dropped 1 base and J dropped 2; count of bases not matched to a gene: 5. Per the germline V gene, CDR1 is LGHDT and CDR2 is YNNKEL (reference sequence). CDR3 loop: CASSQVVAGGTYEQYF. The CDR3 DNA reads TGTGCCAGCAGCCAAGTCGTAGCGGGGGGAACCTACGAGCAGTACTTC.

The rearrangement joins TRBV20-1 to TRBJ1-2; 8 positions agree with TRBD1. The CDR3 is 14 amino acids. V trimming: 5 bases; J trimming: 2 bases; junction bases outside the gene matches: 7. Germline values: CDR1 DFQATT, CDR2 SNEGSKA (reference sequence). The CDR3: CSAPPQGANYGYTF. DNA for the CDR3: TGCAGTGCTCCCCCCCAGGGGGCCAACTATGGCTACACCTTC.

The J gene is TRBJ2-1, the V gene TRBV13; TRBD2 is a possible D gene (6 bases). This CDR3 spans 13 amino acids. Germline lookup yields CDR1 PRHDT and CDR2 FYEKMQ (reference sequence). V was trimmed by 8 bases and J by 6 bases, leaving 14 bases between them. CDR3 region: CASSRLGGNEQFF. In nucleotides, the CDR3 is TGTGCCAGCTCGCGGCTGGGGGGCAATGAGCAGTTCTTC. Using reference TRBV13 and TRBJ2-1 for the parts outside the CDR3, the full variable domain is AAGVIQSPRHLIKEKRETATLKCYPIPRHDTVYWYQQGPGQDPQFLISFYEKMQSDKGSIPDRFSAQQFSDYHSELNMSSLELGDSALYFCASSRLGGNEQFFGPGTRLTVL.

The chain uses TRBV18 and TRBJ2-7; no clear D. The CDR3 is 14 residues long. Trimming pared 3 bases from V and 2 bases from J, leaving 11 bases between. Per the germline V gene, CDR1 is KGHSH and CDR2 is LQKENI. This CDR3 is CASSPLGITYEQYF. CDR3 sequence (DNA): TGTGCCAGCTCACCCCTAGGGATAACCTACGAGCAGTACTTC.

The V and J genes are TRBV2 and TRBJ2-3; TRBD1 aligns across 7 bases. The CDR3 runs 15 residues. From germline, CDR1 is SNHLY and CDR2 FYNNEI. V trimming: 3 bases; J trimming: 3 bases; junction bases outside the gene matches: 6. The CDR3 spells CASSEWAGGTDTQYF. The CDR3 bases are TGTGCCAGCAGTGAGTGGGCAGGGGGTACAGATACGCAGTATTTT.

In this sample, this clonotype turned up once. CDR3 in DNA: TGTGCCATCAGTGAGTCGACCCCAGGCCCCCATGGCTACACCTTC. Residues: CAISESTPGPHGYTF. The chain is built from TRBV10-3 and TRBJ1-2; D call uncertain. The CDR3 loop spans 15 amino acids. The V gene lost 0 bases and the J gene lost 6 bases, with 14 bases spanning the gap. Per the germline V gene, CDR1 is ENHRY and CDR2 is SYGVKD.

The rearrangement joins TRBV7-9 to TRBJ2-6, with D tentatively TRBD1 (5 bases). Germline V gene sequence: CDR1 SEHNR, CDR2 FQNEAQ (reference sequence). V was trimmed by 3 bases and J by 0 bases, leaving 15 bases between them. The CDR3 sequence is 18 residues long. The CDR3 protein is CASSFQGVWVSGANVLTF. The CDR3 DNA is TGTGCCAGCAGCTTTCAAGGGGTTTGGGTCTCTGGGGCCAACGTCCTGACTTTC.

The J gene is TRBJ2-3, the V gene TRBV25-1, with D perhaps TRBD2 (6 bases). CDR3 length equals 15 residues. The germline CDR1 and CDR2 sequences are MGHDK and SYGVNS. Trimming cost V 1 base and J 5 bases, with 13 bases left between them. Here the CDR3 reads CASSEFGDGGDTQYF. The CDR3 nucleotides are TGTGCCAGCAGTGAATTTGGGGACGGGGGAGATACGCAGTATTTT. Full variable domain (missing parts from reference TRBV25-1 and TRBJ2-3): EADIYQTPRYLVIGTGKKITLECSQTMGHDKMYWYQQDPGMELHLIHYSYGVNSTEKGDLSSESTVSRIRTEHFPLTLESARPSHTSQYLCASSEFGDGGDTQYFGPGTRLTVL.

This chain joins TRBV4-1 and TRBJ2-2, with 7 bases aligning to TRBD2. CDR3 length: 16 residues. Germline-derived CDR1 and CDR2 are MGHRA and YSYEKL. Trimming took 1 base from V and 1 from J; bases not matched to a gene: 3. The DNA of the CDR3 is TGCGCCAGCAGCCAAGGGGGACTACTGAACACCGGGGAGCTGTTTTTT. It yields the protein CASSQGGLLNTGELFF.

The V and J genes are TRBV20-1 and TRBJ1-2; the D gene is possibly TRBD1 (6 bases). CDR1 is DFQATT, CDR2 SNEGSKA, per germline (reference sequence). The CDR3 contains 16 residues. Trimming stripped 3 bases from V and 8 bases from J, with 25 bases between. The chain's CDR3 is CSARSLSPTTGLGYTF. For the CDR3, the DNA is TGCAGTGCTAGGTCCTTATCCCCAACGACAGGATTGGGCTACACCTTC.

The J gene is TRBJ1-1, the V gene TRBV27, with D tentatively TRBD1 (6 bases). The V gene lost 3 bases and the J gene lost 2 bases, with 10 bases spanning the gap. This CDR3 contains 14 residues. Germline V gene sequence: CDR1 MNHEY, CDR2 SMNVEV (reference sequence). The CDR3 nucleotides are TGTGCCAGCAGTTTCAACAGGGATAACACTGAAGCTTTCTTT. Amino acids: CASSFNRDNTEAFF.

The genes are TRBV4-1 and TRBJ1-1, with D possibly TRBD1 on 5 matching bases. The CDR3 has 15 amino acids. V lost 0 bases and J 4 bases, leaving 12 bases between the germline ends. From germline, CDR1 is MGHRA and CDR2 YSYEKL. The CDR3 loop reads CASSQDEGISTEAFF. For the CDR3, the DNA is TGCGCCAGCAGCCAAGATGAGGGGATTTCCACTGAAGCTTTCTTT.

This rearrangement joins TRBV6-5 to TRBJ1-1; TRBD1 might be the D (5 bases). Germline CDR1 MNHEY, CDR2 SVGAGI. Trimming shortened V by 0 bases and J by 4 bases, and 12 bases separated the two germline ends. The CDR3 is 15 residues long. The CDR3 coding sequence is TGTGCCAGCAGTTACTCAGGGGTAAGGGGCACTGAAGCTTTCTTT. Amino acids: CASSYSGVRGTEAFF.

The chain couples TRBV20-1 to TRBJ2-7; either TRBD1 or TRBD2 may fit D (5 bases each). Germline V gives CDR1 DFQATT, CDR2 SNEGSKA (reference sequence). V lost 4 bases, J lost 0 bases, and 13 bases lay in between. The CDR3 is made up of 14 amino acids. CDR3 amino acids: CSATGTTGSYEQYF. CDR3 nucleotide sequence: TGCAGTGCTACCGGGACGACGGGCTCCTACGAGCAGTACTTC.

This rearrangement joins TRBV29-1 to TRBJ2-2; weak D call: TRBD2 (5 bases). The CDR3 is 16 residues long. Trimming left V 7 bases short and J 6 bases short, with 24 bases between. The germline V gene encodes CDR1 SQVTM and CDR2 ANQGSEA. CDR3 in amino acids: CSAEGAPGIVSGELFF. The CDR3 coding sequence is TGCAGCGCCGAGGGTGCGCCGGGCATCGTTTCCGGGGAGCTGTTTTTT.

This clonotype has a single count. V and J are TRBV7-9 and TRBJ1-2; possible D gene TRBD1, 5 bases. Trimming took 6 bases from V and 2 from J, leaving 16 bases between them. CDR3 length: 15 residues. The V gene's germline CDR1 is SEHNR and CDR2 FQNEAQ (reference sequence). Here the CDR3 DNA reads TGTGCCAGCAGTTCACTCTATGAGGGGAACTATGGCTACACCTTC. Translated: CASSSLYEGNYGYTF.

The rearrangement uses TRBV30 and TRBJ1-1; D unclear. The germline V gene has CDR1 GTSNPN and CDR2 SVGIG (reference sequence). The V gene lost 0 bases and the J gene lost 6 bases, with 8 bases spanning the gap. CDR3 length equals 12 residues. CDR3 loop: CAWSVGSAEAFF. CDR3 nucleotide sequence: TGTGCCTGGAGTGTAGGAAGCGCTGAAGCTTTCTTT.

Notes on this clonotype: The junction and the germline gene differ at one end; a read error may be behind it. The chain combines TRBV11-2 with TRBJ2-5; the D is unclear. In germline, CDR1 is SGHAT, CDR2 FQNNGV. CDR3 length equals 11 residues. The CDR3: CASSLLEAQYF. In DNA form, the CDR3 reads TGTGCCAGCAGCTTACTAGAGGCCCAGTACTTC.

The chain combines TRBV7-9 with TRBJ2-2, with a possible D match to TRBD1 (6 bases). The CDR3 loop spans 15 amino acids. Germline values: CDR1 SEHNR, CDR2 FQNEAQ (reference sequence). Deletions cut 8 bases from V and 0 bases from J, with 13 bases between. The DNA for the CDR3 is TGTGCCAGCTCATACGGGACATCGAACACCGGGGAGCTGTTTTTT. It codes for CASSYGTSNTGELFF.

This clonotype was seen only once. The chain uses TRBV4-1 and TRBJ1-6; D is undetermined. Trimming left V 0 bases short and J 8 bases short, with 14 bases between. Per the germline V gene, CDR1 is MGHRA and CDR2 is YSYEKL. The CDR3 is 16 amino acids. Here the CDR3 DNA reads TGCGCCAGCAGCCAAGATAGTTCGGGAGCCCATTCACCCCTCCACTTT. This translates into CASSQDSSGAHSPLHF.